This T cell receptor beta chain was sequenced during a study of blood T cells in healthy people across ages. The study, taken as a whole, reports: Both naive CD4+ cell counts and diversity were greater in long-lived donors than in aged donors. Nothing was known about donor CMV status, and this possibly confounded expanded clonotype changes.

Trimming stripped 5 bases from V and 4 bases from J, with 10 bases between. This CDR3 comprises 13 residues. For the second PCR, which ran for about 6 to 12 cycles, a sample-barcoded 5' primer and a J-beta primer mix were used. A template-switch adaptor containing 12 random nucleotides labeled each cDNA molecule. TCRdb re-called the 5' RACE reads through MiXCR, storing one row per CDR3 protein. The table includes about a million distinct CDR3 sequences, 35% to 40% detected once. A word on this clonotype: Antigen specificity is unknown.

This chain joins TRBV12-3 or TRBV12-4 and TRBJ2-3; the D is unclear. The TCR sequence derives from a man aged 18 to 35 in good health. Specimen: blood. CDR3 sequence: CASSRTVSDTQYF. CDR3 DNA: TGTGCCAGCAGTCGTACCGTCTCAGATACGCAGTATTTT.